This T cell receptor beta chain is drawn from a study of blood T cell repertoires in COVID-19. The CDR3 is 15 amino acids. V lost 5 bases and J lost 3; bases outside the gene matches: 10. The germline V gene has CDR1 SGHAT and CDR2 FQDESV (reference sequence). Measured with immunoSEQ multiplex PCR; TCRdb has only the in-frame clones, and not every one. The table includes some 290,000 clones, roughly 90% detected once. The chain is built from TRBV11-1 and TRBJ2-7; 7 nucleotides align to TRBD2. This sequence was found in a woman aged 25 to 39 with COVID-19, enrolled during active disease. Specimen: peripheral blood. This CDR3 reads CASSPRLAWVYEQYF. The CDR3 region has the DNA TGTGCCAGCAGCCCTCGACTAGCTTGGGTCTACGAGCAGTACTTC. The full variable domain, rest sourced from reference TRBV11-1 and TRBJ2-7, is EAEVAQSPRYKITEKSQAVAFWCDPISGHATLYWYRQILGQGPELLVQFQDESVVDDSQLPKDRFSAERLKGVDSTLKIQPAELGDSAMYLCASSPRLAWVYEQYFGPGTRLTVT.